These 23 T cell receptor beta chains share one sample of origin, sequenced in a study of cytomegalovirus exposure and HLA in healthy donors. The PCR made use of 60 Vbeta and 13 Jbeta primers. Measured with immunoSEQ multiplex PCR; TCRdb has only the in-frame clones, and not every one. The repertoire holds 200,000 to 250,000 clones, with approximately 78% as singletons. The sequencing input was PBMCs. Every receptor here comes from a woman in her thirties or forties in good health and CMV-seronegative.

V and J are TRBV5-1 and TRBJ1-1, with TRBD1 matching over 12 bases. V lost 3 bases, J lost 3 bases, and 9 bases stayed unmatched. Germline-derived CDR1 and CDR2 are SGHRS and YFSETQ. The CDR3 loop spans 17 amino acids. The CDR3 sequence is CASSSLGQGARDTEAFF. The CDR3 coding sequence is TGCGCCAGCAGCTCGTTGGGACAGGGGGCAAGGGACACTGAAGCTTTCTTT.

The J gene is TRBJ2-4, the V gene TRBV7-2; D unresolved. The V end lost 4 bases, the J end lost 1 base, and 14 bases lay between the germline ends. Germline lookup yields CDR1 SGHTA and CDR2 FQGNSA. The CDR3 covers 16 residues. In nucleotides, the CDR3 is TGTGCCAGCAGCTCCGGGTCCCTGCCTGCCAAAAACATTCAGTACTTC. It specifies CASSSGSLPAKNIQYF.

This clone was seen more than once but under ten times. This chain uses TRBV7-9 with TRBJ1-2; D may be TRBD1 (5 bases). The V gene's germline CDR1 is SEHNR and CDR2 FQNEAQ (reference sequence). Between the trimmed V and J ends, which lost 1 base and 8 bases, there was a span of 11 bases. This CDR3 is 13 amino acids long. The chain's CDR3 is CASSLVRVEGYTF. CDR3 in DNA: TGTGCCAGCAGCTTAGTCAGGGTAGAGGGCTACACCTTC.

The genes are TRBV29-1 and TRBJ1-1, with unresolved D. This CDR3 is 12 amino acids long. Between the trimmed V and J ends, which lost 4 bases and 2 bases, there was a span of 8 bases. The V gene's germline CDR1 is SQVTM and CDR2 ANQGSEA. This CDR3 is CSVGSLNTEAFF. The DNA of the CDR3 is TGCAGCGTTGGGTCACTAAACACTGAAGCTTTCTTT.

CDR3 in DNA: TGTGCCAGTAGCACATATCGACAGGGGACTGAAGCTTTCTTT. It translates to CASSTYRQGTEAFF. V is TRBV19 and J is TRBJ1-1, with 8 nucleotides matching TRBD1. This CDR3 is built from 14 residues. V lost 6 bases, J lost 5 bases, and 8 bases stayed unmatched. The germline V gene encodes CDR1 LNHDA and CDR2 SQIVND (reference sequence).

The chain has TRBV9 and TRBJ1-1; 7 nucleotides match TRBD1. Losses at the gene ends were 2 bases for V and 1 base for J; bases not matched to a gene: 5. Germline lookup yields CDR1 SGDLS and CDR2 YYNGEE. The CDR3 runs 15 residues. CDR3 region: CASSVMDRPNTEAFF. CDR3 bases: TGTGCCAGCAGCGTTATGGACAGGCCGAACACTGAAGCTTTCTTT. Full variable domain (rest looked up from reference TRBV9 and TRBJ1-1): DSGVTQTPKHLITATGQRVTLRCSPRSGDLSVYWYQQSLDQGLQFLIQYYNGEERAKGNILERFSAQQFPDLHSELNLSSLELGDSALYFCASSVMDRPNTEAFFGQGTRLTVV.

The chain employs TRBV27 and TRBJ1-4; unclear D gene. Germline CDR1 and CDR2: MNHEY and SMNVEV (reference sequence). The CDR3 runs to 18 residues. Trimming took off 2 bases at V and 2 bases at J, with 18 bases between the two ends. The CDR3 protein is CASSLSSSGVWTNEKLFF. The CDR3 coding sequence is TGTGCCAGCAGTTTAAGTAGTTCGGGTGTATGGACTAATGAAAAACTGTTTTTT. The whole variable domain, filled in from reference TRBV27 and TRBJ1-4, reads EAQVTQNPRYLITVTGKKLTVTCSQNMNHEYMSWYRQDPGLGLRQIYYSMNVEVTDKGDVPEGYKVSRKEKRNFPLILESPSPNQTSLYFCASSLSSSGVWTNEKLFFGSGTQLSVL.

CDR3: CASSRQGNTEAFF. The CDR3 coding sequence is TGTGCCAGCAGCCGACAGGGGAACACTGAAGCTTTCTTT. This rearrangement joins TRBV7-9 to TRBJ1-1; 7 nucleotides line up with TRBD1. Germline lookup yields CDR1 SEHNR and CDR2 FQNEAQ (reference sequence). Trimming at V came to 5 bases and at J to 1 base, leaving 1 base not matched to a gene. The CDR3 contains 13 residues.

The chain has TRBV5-1 and TRBJ2-2; 7 nucleotides match TRBD1. The CDR3 has 17 residues. Looked up from germline, CDR1 is SGHRS and CDR2 is YFSETQ. Trimming removed 0 bases from V and 6 bases from J; junction bases left unmatched: 11. The chain's CDR3 is CASSLVWGRGSAGELFF. CDR3 sequence (DNA): TGCGCCAGCAGCTTGGTTTGGGGCAGGGGGAGCGCCGGGGAGCTGTTTTTT.

The DNA for the CDR3 is TGCGCCAGCAGCATACAGGGATTTCACGAGCAGTACTTC. Residues: CASSIQGFHEQYF. V is TRBV5-1 and J is TRBJ2-7; TRBD1 is a possible D gene (6 bases). The CDR3 is 13 residues long. Germline lookup yields CDR1 SGHRS and CDR2 YFSETQ. Trimming stripped 4 bases from V and 5 bases from J, with 13 bases between.

The chain combines TRBV5-1 with TRBJ2-1; 8 nucleotides align to TRBD1. Germline loops: CDR1 SGHRS, CDR2 YFSETQ. This CDR3 comprises 17 residues. The J segment lost 7 bases and the V segment lost 4 bases, leaving 16 bases of the junction unmatched. The CDR3 is CASSRPPGTGDGNEQFF. DNA for the CDR3: TGCGCCAGCAGCCGTCCCCCGGGGACAGGAGACGGTAATGAGCAGTTCTTC. Combining the CDR3 with reference TRBV5-1 and TRBJ2-1 gives the whole variable domain KAGVTQTPRYLIKTRGQQVTLSCSPISGHRSVSWYQQTPGQGLQFLFEYFSETQRNKGNFPGRFSGRQFSNSRSEMNVSTLELGDSALYLCASSRPPGTGDGNEQFFGPGTRLTVL.

The chain uses TRBV30 and TRBJ2-7; 8 positions match TRBD1. Germline V CDR1 and CDR2: GTSNPN, SVGIG (reference sequence). The CDR3 contains 12 residues. J lost 4 bases, V lost 2 bases, and 1 base had no gene match. The CDR3 here is CAWSRTGYEQYF. The CDR3 DNA reads as TGTGCCTGGAGTCGGACAGGGTACGAGCAGTACTTC.

This chain connects TRBV28 to TRBJ1-2; D uncertain. V was trimmed by 2 bases and J by 2 bases, leaving 9 bases between them. Germline V CDR1 and CDR2: MDHEN, SYDVKM. The CDR3 loop spans 14 amino acids. This chain's CDR3 is CASSLEQANYGYTF. CDR3 coding DNA: TGTGCCAGCAGTTTAGAACAAGCGAACTATGGCTACACCTTC.

The chain has TRBV11-1 and TRBJ2-7; D ambiguous. CDR3 length: 15 amino acids. The germline V gene has CDR1 SGHAT and CDR2 FQDESV (reference sequence). V lost 1 base and J 0 bases, leaving 10 bases between the germline ends. The CDR3 spells CASSLEPVSSYEQYF. CDR3 DNA: TGTGCCAGCAGCTTAGAGCCGGTGAGCTCCTACGAGCAGTACTTC.

The chain carries TRBV5-1 and TRBJ2-5, with TRBD1 matching over 11 bases. V gave up 3 bases and J gave up 9 bases; unmatched junction bases: 10. The CDR3 extends over 15 amino acids. Germline loops: CDR1 SGHRS, CDR2 YFSETQ. CDR3 sequence reads: CASSSGTGGKLAQYF. The CDR3 DNA reads as TGCGCCAGCAGCTCCGGGACAGGGGGGAAGTTGGCCCAGTACTTC.

This clone was counted only a few times. This chain links TRBV30 with TRBJ2-1, with 9 nucleotides matching TRBD2. CDR3 size: 15 residues. The germline CDR1 and CDR2 sequences are GTSNPN and SVGIG (reference sequence). Trimming at V came to 0 bases and at J to 5 bases, leaving 5 bases not matched to a gene. CDR3 in amino acids: CAWSVGTSYNNEQFF. CDR3 DNA: TGTGCCTGGAGTGTTGGGACTAGCTACAACAATGAGCAGTTCTTC.

This chain links TRBV7-2 with TRBJ1-2, with D perhaps TRBD1 (6 bases). The CDR3 loop spans 12 amino acids. Per the germline V gene, CDR1 is SGHTA and CDR2 is FQGNSA. The V end lost 4 bases, the J end lost 8 bases, and 11 bases lay between the germline ends. The CDR3 region has the DNA TGTGCCAGCAGCTCTACAGGGCCCGGCTACACCTTC. It specifies CASSSTGPGYTF.

This rearrangement joins TRBV29-1 to TRBJ2-7, with 10 bases that match TRBD2. V shed 5 bases and J 6 bases; nucleotides not matched to a gene: 10. Germline V gene sequence: CDR1 SQVTM, CDR2 ANQGSEA. This CDR3 comprises 14 residues. CDR3 DNA sequence: TGCAGCGTTAAACAAGCGGGAGGGCCGGGCGAGCAGTACTTC. As protein: CSVKQAGGPGEQYF.

There are a few counts of this clone. V is TRBV7-9 and J is TRBJ2-2; TRBD1 might be the D (5 bases). Germline lookup yields CDR1 SEHNR and CDR2 FQNEAQ (reference sequence). This CDR3 has 15 amino acids. V lost 1 base, J lost 7 bases, and 13 bases lay in between. The CDR3 region is CASSLEWTIFGELFF. DNA for the CDR3: TGTGCCAGCAGCTTAGAATGGACAATTTTCGGGGAGCTGTTTTTT.

The rearrangement uses TRBV27 and TRBJ1-1; D is perhaps TRBD1 (6 bases). With 5 bases removed from V and 6 bases from J, the gap between germline ends came to 10 bases. Per the germline V gene, CDR1 is MNHEY and CDR2 is SMNVEV (reference sequence). This CDR3 has 12 amino acids. CDR3 sequence: CASSPGAPEAFF. The CDR3 coding sequence is TGTGCCAGCAGTCCAGGGGCCCCTGAAGCTTTCTTT.

The chain combines TRBV2 with TRBJ2-4; D is possibly TRBD1 (5 bases). Per the germline V gene, CDR1 is SNHLY and CDR2 is FYNNEI. V gave up 7 bases and J gave up 8 bases, with 9 bases separating them. The CDR3 has 11 residues. The CDR3 reads CASNIGDIQYF. In DNA, the CDR3 is TGTGCCAGCAATATAGGGGACATTCAGTACTTC. Filled out from reference TRBV2 and TRBJ2-4, the complete variable domain reads EPEVTQTPSHQVTQMGQEVILRCVPISNHLYFYWYRQILGQKVEFLVSFYNNEISEKSEIFDDQFSVERPDGSNFTLKIRSTKLEDSAMYFCASNIGDIQYFGAGTRLSVL.

The chain combines TRBV5-1 with TRBJ2-5, with 7 bases aligning to TRBD2. The DNA matches TRBJ2-7 better at its end, which makes the J call doubtful. The CDR3 runs 15 residues. Germline V gives CDR1 SGHRS, CDR2 YFSETQ. The CDR3 nucleotides are TGCGCCAGCAGCTTGGGAACTAGCGCAGGCTACGAGCAGTACTTC. It encodes CASSLGTSAGYEQYF.

The chain carries TRBV6-1 and TRBJ2-7, with TRBD1 identical over 7 bases. Trimming at V came to 6 bases and at J to 2 bases, leaving 4 bases not matched to a gene. This CDR3 contains 13 residues. Germline CDR1 and CDR2: MNHNS and SASEGT. The CDR3 DNA sequence: TGTGCCAGCAGGGGGGACAGACCCTACGAGCAGTACTTC. This encodes CASRGDRPYEQYF.